A selection of T cell receptor beta chains follows, all from one sample in a study of graft-versus-host responses after intestinal transplantation. Sequenced by immunoSEQ multiplex PCR; TCRdb stores in-frame clones only, minus some. The sample includes roughly 38,000 clones, 90% to 95% seen only once; the top ten take 0.75% to 0.95%. The specimen was PBMCs, collected 16 days after intestinal transplant. These receptors were collected from a human patient who received an intestinal transplant, so some T cells may come from the graft donor. Both conserved end residues are part of each CDR3. A D gene is named only where the DNA matches it firmly. Expanded clones are given a class, and other clones once, few, many or no size at all.

clone size,D gene,J gene,V gene,CDR3 protein,CDR3 DNA
few,TRBD1,TRBJ1-1,TRBV18,CASSGTANTEAFF,TGTGCCAGCTCAGGGACAGCGAACACTGAAGCTTTCTTT
-,TRBD1,TRBJ2-2,TRBV11-2,CASSARQGFGTGELFF,TGTGCCAGCAGCGCTAGACAGGGGTTTGGGACCGGGGAGCTGTTTTTT
-,TRBD1,TRBJ1-2,TRBV12-5,CASGRDRDPLYGYTF,TGTGCTAGTGGCCGCGACAGGGACCCTCTATATGGCTACACCTTC
once,TRBD2,TRBJ2-2,TRBV10-3,CAISESGSGRTGELFF,TGTGCCATCAGTGAGTCAGGTAGCGGGAGAACCGGGGAGCTGTTTTTT
-,-,TRBJ2-5,TRBV20-1,CSARGETQYF,TGCAGTGCTAGAGGCGAGACCCAGTACTTC
-,-,TRBJ1-2,TRBV5-8,CASSLKGEEFYGYTF,TGTGCCAGCAGCTTGAAGGGGGAAGAATTCTATGGCTACACCTTC
-,-,TRBJ2-7,TRBV25-1,CASSRFGGSYEQYF,TGTGCCAGCAGCCGTTTTGGTGGATCCTACGAGCAGTACTTC
-,-,TRBJ1-5,TRBV27,CASSFSSGWGQPQHF,TGTGCCAGCAGTTTTTCGTCTGGGTGGGGTCAGCCCCAGCATTTT
-,TRBD1,TRBJ1-3,TRBV15,CATSRSGTAFSGNTIYF,TGTGCCACCAGCAGATCCGGGACAGCTTTCTCTGGAAACACCATATATTTT
few,-,TRBJ1-4,TRBV5-1,CASSLMDATNEKLFF,TGCGCCAGCAGCTTGATGGATGCAACTAATGAAAAACTGTTTTTT
-,TRBD2,TRBJ2-3,TRBV7-2,CASSLETSGDTQYF,TGTGCCAGCAGCTTAGAAACTAGCGGAGATACGCAGTATTTT
-,-,TRBJ2-7,TRBV12-5,CASGLDSSYEQYF,TGTGCTAGTGGTTTGGACAGTTCCTACGAGCAGTACTTC
-,-,TRBJ2-7,TRBV28,CASSPIGNYEQYF,TGTGCCAGCAGCCCTATAGGGAACTACGAGCAGTACTTC
-,TRBD2,TRBJ2-7,TRBV4-1,CASSQDPRETYEQYF,TGCGCCAGCAGCCAAGATCCGCGGGAGACCTACGAGCAGTACTTC
few,-,TRBJ2-7,TRBV28,CASSLSSYEQYF,TGTGCCAGCAGTTTGAGTTCCTACGAGCAGTACTTC
-,TRBD1,TRBJ2-1,TRBV28,CASSLSTGGHNEQFF,TGTGCCAGCAGTTTATCGACAGGGGGCCACAATGAGCAGTTCTTC
-,-,TRBJ1-5,TRBV19,CASSIAGNQPQHF,TGTGCCAGTAGTATTGCGGGCAATCAGCCCCAGCATTTT
-,-,TRBJ1-2,TRBV19,CASKVSTVRYYGYTF,TGTGCCAGTAAGGTTTCGACAGTAAGGTACTATGGCTACACCTTC
-,-,TRBJ2-7,TRBV28,CASSYSYEQYF,TGTGCCAGCAGTTACTCCTACGAGCAGTACTTC
-,-,TRBJ2-5,TRBV30,CAWSPPGGYQETQYF,TGTGCCTGGAGTCCCCCAGGAGGCTACCAAGAGACCCAGTACTTC
-,-,TRBJ2-1,TRBV4-1,CASSGPGSSYNEQFF,TGCGCCAGCAGCGGACCCGGGAGCTCCTACAATGAGCAGTTCTTC